This record concerns one T cell receptor beta chain sequence. Its specificity is not known. This table comes from immunoSEQ multiplex PCR, and its TCRdb copy is limited to in-frame clones, with some not included. The sample yields tens of thousands of clones, 86% seen once. The data stem from a study of a mutant IDH1 vaccine in newly diagnosed glioma. Study at large: Therapy received beforehand was radiotherapy, temozolomide, or both, with most patients given both. Week 35 held visit V12, while week 47 held visit V13. Findings and caveats of the study: Pseudoprogression appears to have had no connection to changes in top peripheral T cell clonotypes. Among all patients, vaccine-induced immune responses occurred in approximately 93%.

V shed 7 bases and J shed 1 base, with 14 bases lying between them. Germline-derived CDR1 and CDR2 are MDHEN and SYDVKM. The length of the CDR3 is 14 residues. Time point of the sample: week 35, safety follow-up. What each vaccine dose contained was 300 ug of mutant IDH1 20-mer peptide, accompanied by topical imiquimod. The sequence was obtained from a man aged 35 to 55 with glioma. Material: PBMCs, obtained from a glioma patient whose treatment included an IDH1 peptide vaccine. V usage is TRBV28 and J usage is TRBJ2-7; D might be TRBD2 (5 bases). Written as DNA, the CDR3 is TGTGCCAGCAATGGGCGGGTGCAATCCTACGAGCAGTACTTC. Residues: CASNGRVQSYEQYF. The entire variable domain, with the rest obtained from reference TRBV28 and TRBJ2-7, is as follows: DVKVTQSSRYLVKRTGEKVFLECVQDMDHENMFWYRQDPGLGLRLIYFSYDVKMKEKGDIPEGYSVSREKKERFSLILESASTNQTSMYLCASNGRVQSYEQYFGPGTRLTVT.